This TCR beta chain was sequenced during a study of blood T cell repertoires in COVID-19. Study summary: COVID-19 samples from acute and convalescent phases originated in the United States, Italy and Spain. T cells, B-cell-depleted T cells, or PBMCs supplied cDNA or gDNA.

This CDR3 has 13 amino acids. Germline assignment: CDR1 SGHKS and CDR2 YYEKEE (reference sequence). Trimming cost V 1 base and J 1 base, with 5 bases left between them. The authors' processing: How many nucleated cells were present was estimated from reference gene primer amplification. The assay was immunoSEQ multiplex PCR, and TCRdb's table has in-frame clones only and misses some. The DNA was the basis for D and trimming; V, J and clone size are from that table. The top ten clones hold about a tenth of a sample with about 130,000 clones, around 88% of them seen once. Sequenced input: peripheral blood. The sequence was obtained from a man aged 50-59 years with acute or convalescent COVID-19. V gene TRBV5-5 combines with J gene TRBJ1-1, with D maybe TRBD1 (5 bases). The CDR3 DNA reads TGTGCCAGCAGCTTGCAGGGGAACACTGAAGCTTTCTTT. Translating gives CASSLQGNTEAFF. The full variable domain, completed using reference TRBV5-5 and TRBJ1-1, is DAGVTQSPTHLIKTRGQQVTLRCSPISGHKSVSWYQQVLGQGPQFIFQYYEKEERGRGNFPDRFSARQFPNYSSELNVNALLLGDSALYLCASSLQGNTEAFFGQGTRLTVV.